What follows is one T cell receptor (beta chain) and its context. There is no known antigen for this receptor. One base away there is no much larger clone; base qualities are not given. For CDR1 and CDR2, the germline V gene lists MNHEY and SVGAGI. V was cut back by 7 bases and J by 3 bases, leaving a gap of 18 bases between them. From the cysteine through the phenylalanine, the CDR3 covers 15 amino acids. This entry keeps only the CDR3 DNA: 45 bases, framed from base 1. This specimen comes from a study of shared clonotypes between healthy human individuals (TCRdb year 2020). Background on the whole study: The cohort included three men and a couple of women between 18 and 49 years of age. For each donor, CD4 naive and CD4 memory were each given three plates, CD8 naive was given two plates, and CD8 memory was given one plate. The study deeply sequenced blood TCR repertoires of five healthy adults to estimate repertoire size and the extent of clonotype sharing between individuals. Different laboratories and diverse techniques were used to prepare libraries and sequence TCR repertoires, to increase sequencing depth and limit assay-specific biases. Between about 0.8 and 9.5 billion PBMCs per donor were obtained by leukapheresis. The study at large found these results: Compared with non-shared clonotypes, the clonotypes found in all four sorted-subset donors had higher generation probabilities. Pairwise subsampling indicated that sequencing depth was expected to affect the degree of clonotype sharing among donors. Incomplete sequencing was indicated by rarefaction of sorted-subset datasets, despite the large sequencing depth. Larger estimated clonotype richness was generally found for naive subsets than for memory subsets. Approximately 5% of naive CD4, around 3.6% of naive CD8, roughly 2.4% of memory CD4, and about 0.4% of memory CD8 clonotypes were shared across several donors. Sampling was restricted to blood, and TCR repertoires in tissues likely differ from the TCR repertoires found in blood. Because the study included only a small number of donors, the genetic and exposure-history diversity represented was limited.

Using the deep immunoSEQ assay, multiplex PCR amplified TCR CDR3 regions from genomic DNA. Extracted genomic DNA from each cell subset was spread evenly across all wells of several immunoSEQ 96-well plates, with each plate serving as a replicate. For sorted subsets, approximately 0.2 ug of genomic DNA, equivalent to 25,000 to 35,000 T cell genomes, went into each replicate PCR. The purified libraries were quantified using a Qubit 3.0 fluorometer, sized with a Bioanalyzer 2100, and then quantified again using the KAPA Library Quantification kit. Every immunoSEQ 96-well plate was sequenced on a separate single-read 150-cycle Illumina NextSeq 550 flow cell. As for how the authors treated the data: Because the immunoSEQ output included only junctional sequences and no quality scores, the filtering could not be the same as the filtering used for full-length reads. To assign V/J genes and CDR3, sequences were annotated against IMGT germline references using PyIR, a Python wrapper for IgBLAST v1.9. Reads were filtered out if the reads had weak V/J assignments (E-value above 1e-6), no CDR3, stop codons, out-of-frame junctions, or ambiguous translated residues. A V3J clonotype was defined by an identical inferred V gene, J gene, and CDR3 amino acid sequence. The percentage overlap between two repertoires was calculated by dividing the number of shared unique clonotypes by the size of the smaller repertoire. RTK rarefaction, the Chao1 estimator, and Recon v2.1 estimates of unobserved clonotypes were used to assess repertoire richness. For all TCRbeta clonotypes obtained by the gDNA method from a few donors, generation probabilities were computed with OLGA. The table comes from immuneACCESS by way of TCRdb, which keeps in-frame sequences with V and J called. Part of the clones is missing from these tables; in studies checked, under half for an unresolved V gene and the rest for unknown reasons. D and trimming come from the DNA, and the V and J calls and clone size come from that table. The sample has a few million clones on record, 85% to 95% of them singletons. Of the sample, about 0.41% is held by the ten largest clones.

Donors were healthy HIV-negative adults with no recently reported acute infections or vaccinations. All donors were Caucasian adults living in Nashville, Tennessee, USA. CD4+ T cells were enriched by magnetic negative selection, after which naive cells were positively selected on CD45RA and the negative fraction was taken as the memory subset. Blood was collected by leukapheresis, and PBMCs were isolated by Ficoll-Histopaque density gradient centrifugation and then cryopreserved in liquid nitrogen vapor phase. Purity and quantity of every magnetically sorted T cell population were checked by analytical flow cytometry. Genomic DNA was isolated from each sorted fraction and quantified by UV absorbance on a Nanodrop 2000c.

The sequencing sample was made of naive CD4+ T cells from PBMCs. The sample's cell subset or site, from its label and the paper: CD45RA+ positively selected. This clonotype was obtained from a man aged 18 to 35 in good health. Some clones in this sample may be carry-over from other donors' samples. The chain employs TRBV6-5 and TRBJ1-1; the D gene lacks a confident call. Read as DNA, the sequence is TGTGCCAGCACCCGAGGCGGGTCGATGGACACTGAAGCTTTCTTT. It codes for CASTRGGSMDTEAFF.